This TCR beta chain was captured by sequencing in a study of T cells in Graves' hyperthyroidism and ophthalmopathy. General study points: Blood also held most thyroid clonotypes expanded beyond 0.001. Ophthalmopathy onset followed model prediction by a median about 6.5 months.

This clonotype was counted a few times. Its target is not known. RNA transcripts were the template for amplifying TCR beta CDR3 regions. HTBI primers were employed in a first-round RT-PCR of the TCR CDR3. TCRdb redid the calling of the multiplex PCR reads with MiXCR, one entry per CDR3 protein. The table shows some 500,000 distinct CDR3 sequences, with around a quarter occurring only once. Between the trimmed V and J ends, which lost 1 base and 1 base, there was a span of 7 bases. There are 13 residues in the CDR3. CDR1 GTSNPN and CDR2 SVGIG come from the germline V gene (reference sequence). Sequenced: blood. The receptor's source is a woman between 25 and 40 years old with Graves' ophthalmopathy. This chain joins TRBV30 and TRBJ2-5, with D maybe TRBD1 (5 bases). The CDR3 coding sequence is TGTGCCTGGAGTGGACAGCTCCAAGAGACCCAGTACTTC. Translated: CAWSGQLQETQYF. Complete variable domain (other parts from reference TRBV30 and TRBJ2-5): SQTIHQWPATLVQPVGSPLSLECTVEGTSNPNLYWYRQAAGRGLQLLFYSVGIGQISSEVPQNLSASRPQDRQFILSSKKLLLSDSGFYLCAWSGQLQETQYFGPGTRLLVL.